A selection of T cell receptor beta chains follows, all from one sample in a study of T cell responses to AZD1222 COVID-19 vaccine. Using immunoSEQ multiplex PCR, the repertoire was profiled, and TCRdb retains in-frame clones only, with some absent. Among about 180,000 clones listed, 90% were seen once. Sequences were derived from peripheral blood, sampled on day 0 of AZD1222 vaccination. The source is an adult in good health. Both conserved end residues are part of each CDR3. The D gene is left open where the match is weak. Size is stated for part of the rows, as once, few or many counts, or as a class when the clone is expanded.

J gene: TRBJ2-4
V gene: TRBV2
D gene: -
clone size: once
CDR3 protein: CASSRDLLAHIQYF
CDR3 DNA: TGTGCCAGCAGCAGGGACCTTTTGGCCCACATTCAGTACTTC

J gene: TRBJ1-4
V gene: TRBV5-1
D gene: -
clone size: -
CDR3 protein: CASSLAGGDYEKLFF
CDR3 DNA: TGCGCCAGCAGCTTGGCGGGAGGCGATTATGAAAAACTGTTTTTT

J gene: TRBJ1-2
V gene: TRBV7-9
D gene: TRBD1
clone size: -
CDR3 protein: CASSPRTGRSNYGYTF
CDR3 DNA: TGTGCCAGCAGCCCCCGGACAGGGCGGTCGAACTATGGCTACACCTTC

J gene: TRBJ1-2
V gene: TRBV4-3
D gene: TRBD1
clone size: -
CDR3 protein: CASSQDGRQGPTYGYTF
CDR3 DNA: TGCGCCAGCAGCCAAGACGGAAGACAGGGGCCTACCTATGGCTACACCTTC

J gene: TRBJ1-2
V gene: TRBV3-1/TRBV3-2
D gene: -
clone size: -
CDR3 protein: CASSQERHRDGYTF
CDR3 DNA: TGTGCCAGCAGCCAAGAACGGCACCGGGATGGCTACACCTTC

J gene: TRBJ2-7
V gene: TRBV18
D gene: -
clone size: -
CDR3 protein: CASSPGPLHEQYF
CDR3 DNA: TGTGCCAGCTCACCGGGACCGCTCCACGAGCAGTACTTC

J gene: TRBJ2-7
V gene: TRBV13
D gene: -
clone size: -
CDR3 protein: CASSSIRDITEQYF
CDR3 DNA: TGTGCCAGCAGCTCAATTCGGGACATAACCGAGCAGTACTTC

J gene: TRBJ1-3
V gene: TRBV30
D gene: -
clone size: -
CDR3 protein: CAWSPGAGNTIYF
CDR3 DNA: TGTGCCTGGAGCCCAGGGGCTGGAAACACCATATATTTT

J gene: TRBJ1-6
V gene: TRBV5-4
D gene: -
clone size: few
CDR3 protein: CASSFKGQDSPLHF
CDR3 DNA: TGTGCCAGCAGCTTTAAGGGGCAGGATTCACCCCTCCACTTT

J gene: TRBJ1-2
V gene: TRBV5-1
D gene: -
clone size: -
CDR3 protein: CASSTGSNYGYTF
CDR3 DNA: TGCGCCAGCAGCACGGGGTCTAACTATGGCTACACCTTC

J gene: TRBJ1-1
V gene: TRBV10-3
D gene: -
clone size: -
CDR3 protein: CAISLGGAMNTEAFF
CDR3 DNA: TGTGCCATCAGTTTGGGGGGGGCTATGAACACTGAAGCTTTCTTT

J gene: TRBJ1-6
V gene: TRBV10-2
D gene: -
clone size: -
CDR3 protein: CASSESGTRSSPLHF
CDR3 DNA: TGCGCCAGCAGTGAGTCGGGGACGAGGAGTTCACCCCTCCACTTT

J gene: TRBJ1-5
V gene: TRBV7-2
D gene: -
clone size: -
CDR3 protein: CASSLVGASNQPQHF
CDR3 DNA: TGTGCCAGCAGCTTAGTAGGAGCGAGCAATCAGCCCCAGCATTTT

J gene: TRBJ1-2
V gene: TRBV7-2
D gene: -
clone size: -
CDR3 protein: CASSFHGMSGYTF
CDR3 DNA: TGTGCCAGCAGTTTTCATGGGATGAGCGGCTACACCTTC

J gene: TRBJ2-3
V gene: TRBV6-5
D gene: TRBD1
clone size: -
CDR3 protein: CASRETGSTDTQYF
CDR3 DNA: TGTGCCAGCAGGGAGACAGGGAGCACAGATACGCAGTATTTT

J gene: TRBJ2-7
V gene: TRBV7-2
D gene: TRBD1
clone size: -
CDR3 protein: CASSARDRYEQYF
CDR3 DNA: TGTGCCAGCAGCGCCAGGGACAGATACGAGCAGTACTTC

J gene: TRBJ2-3
V gene: TRBV5-1
D gene: -
clone size: -
CDR3 protein: CASSPSGTLVNTQYF
CDR3 DNA: TGCGCCAGCAGCCCATCCGGGACCCTGGTTAACACGCAGTATTTT

J gene: TRBJ2-7
V gene: TRBV2
D gene: -
clone size: -
CDR3 protein: CANYISRPPYEQYF
CDR3 DNA: TGTGCCAACTACATATCGAGACCCCCCTACGAGCAGTACTTC

J gene: TRBJ2-3
V gene: TRBV7-2
D gene: TRBD2
clone size: -
CDR3 protein: CASRAGARSTDTQYF
CDR3 DNA: TGTGCCAGCCGAGCGGGGGCCCGTAGCACAGATACGCAGTATTTT

J gene: TRBJ2-5
V gene: TRBV5-8
D gene: -
clone size: once
CDR3 protein: CASNPEVLQETQYF
CDR3 DNA: TGTGCCAGCAACCCGGAGGTCTTACAAGAGACCCAGTACTTC

J gene: TRBJ1-6
V gene: TRBV5-1
D gene: TRBD1
clone size: -
CDR3 protein: CASSPDGQGRSPLHF
CDR3 DNA: TGCGCCAGCAGCCCGGACGGACAGGGCCGTTCACCCCTCCACTTT

J gene: TRBJ1-1
V gene: TRBV7-9
D gene: -
clone size: -
CDR3 protein: CASSLLGAARDTEAFF
CDR3 DNA: TGTGCCAGCAGCTTATTAGGGGCGGCGAGGGACACTGAAGCTTTCTTT

J gene: TRBJ1-1
V gene: TRBV4-1
D gene: -
clone size: -
CDR3 protein: CASSQEGGGTEAFF
CDR3 DNA: TGCGCCAGCAGCCAAGAGGGGGGGGGCACTGAAGCTTTCTTT

J gene: TRBJ2-5
V gene: TRBV5-1
D gene: -
clone size: -
CDR3 protein: CASSYQETQYF
CDR3 DNA: TGCGCCAGCAGCTACCAAGAGACCCAGTACTTC

J gene: TRBJ1-5
V gene: TRBV30
D gene: -
clone size: -
CDR3 protein: CAWSRQWGNQPQHF
CDR3 DNA: TGTGCCTGGAGCCGTCAATGGGGCAATCAGCCCCAGCATTTT

J gene: TRBJ1-2
V gene: TRBV5-1
D gene: -
clone size: -
CDR3 protein: CASRTWTSTYGYTF
CDR3 DNA: TGCGCCAGCAGAACGTGGACGAGTACTTATGGCTACACCTTC

J gene: TRBJ1-3
V gene: TRBV20-1
D gene: -
clone size: -
CDR3 protein: CSASEGGNRNTIYF
CDR3 DNA: TGCAGTGCTAGTGAGGGGGGTAACCGTAACACCATATATTTT

J gene: TRBJ1-5
V gene: TRBV5-1
D gene: -
clone size: -
CDR3 protein: CASSSPGQPQHF
CDR3 DNA: TGCGCCAGCAGCTCCCCGGGCCAGCCCCAGCATTTT

J gene: TRBJ2-1
V gene: TRBV10-3
D gene: TRBD2
clone size: -
CDR3 protein: CAISTSGGAPHEQFF
CDR3 DNA: TGTGCCATCAGCACTAGCGGGGGGGCTCCCCATGAGCAGTTCTTC

J gene: TRBJ1-6
V gene: TRBV3-1/TRBV3-2
D gene: -
clone size: -
CDR3 protein: CASSQEGRISPLHF
CDR3 DNA: TGTGCCAGCAGCCAAGAGGGACGAATTTCACCCCTCCACTTT

J gene: TRBJ1-2
V gene: TRBV6-1
D gene: -
clone size: -
CDR3 protein: CASTLGEEIYGYTF
CDR3 DNA: TGTGCCAGCACCCTAGGGGAAGAGATCTATGGCTACACCTTC

J gene: TRBJ1-6
V gene: TRBV28
D gene: -
clone size: -
CDR3 protein: CASSSWTLVDSPLHF
CDR3 DNA: TGTGCCAGCAGTTCCTGGACACTCGTAGATTCACCCCTCCACTTT

J gene: TRBJ1-3
V gene: TRBV18
D gene: -
clone size: -
CDR3 protein: CASSPSGVSGNTIYF
CDR3 DNA: TGTGCCAGCTCACCATCAGGGGTCTCTGGAAACACCATATATTTT

J gene: TRBJ1-5
V gene: TRBV7-2
D gene: -
clone size: -
CDR3 protein: CASSGRASNQPQHF
CDR3 DNA: TGTGCCAGCAGCGGCAGGGCTAGCAATCAGCCCCAGCATTTT

J gene: TRBJ2-3
V gene: TRBV24-1
D gene: TRBD1
clone size: -
CDR3 protein: CATSSGQGVTDTQYF
CDR3 DNA: TGTGCCACCAGTTCGGGACAGGGAGTTACAGATACGCAGTATTTT

J gene: TRBJ1-6
V gene: TRBV5-1
D gene: -
clone size: -
CDR3 protein: CASSLRTDSYNSPLHF
CDR3 DNA: TGCGCCAGCAGCTTACGGACAGACTCCTATAATTCACCCCTCCACTTT

J gene: TRBJ2-3
V gene: TRBV19
D gene: TRBD2
clone size: -
CDR3 protein: CASSIRLAGSFDTQYF
CDR3 DNA: TGTGCCAGTAGTATACGACTAGCGGGGTCATTTGACACGCAGTATTTT

J gene: TRBJ1-2
V gene: TRBV29-1
D gene: TRBD1
clone size: -
CDR3 protein: CSVEASGQVIYGYTF
CDR3 DNA: TGCAGCGTTGAAGCGAGTGGACAGGTTATCTATGGCTACACCTTC

J gene: TRBJ1-1
V gene: TRBV28
D gene: -
clone size: -
CDR3 protein: CASSRVSFSRPTEAFF
CDR3 DNA: TGTGCCAGCAGCAGGGTTTCCTTTTCGAGGCCCACTGAAGCTTTCTTT

J gene: TRBJ2-7
V gene: TRBV2
D gene: -
clone size: -
CDR3 protein: CASSELWVGEQYF
CDR3 DNA: TGTGCCAGCAGTGAACTTTGGGTGGGCGAGCAGTACTTC

J gene: TRBJ1-2
V gene: TRBV4-1
D gene: -
clone size: once
CDR3 protein: CASSAPTRQNYGYTF
CDR3 DNA: TGCGCCAGCAGCGCCCCCACGAGACAGAACTATGGCTACACCTTC

J gene: TRBJ1-4
V gene: TRBV3-1/TRBV3-2
D gene: -
clone size: -
CDR3 protein: CASSPLRQTTNEKLFF
CDR3 DNA: TGTGCCAGCAGCCCCCTTAGACAGACAACTAATGAAAAACTGTTTTTT

J gene: TRBJ1-1
V gene: TRBV29-1
D gene: -
clone size: -
CDR3 protein: CSVTPFQNTEAFF
CDR3 DNA: TGCAGCGTGACGCCCTTCCAGAACACTGAAGCTTTCTTT

J gene: TRBJ1-2
V gene: TRBV27
D gene: -
clone size: -
CDR3 protein: CASSLSSRPWGTDGYTF
CDR3 DNA: TGTGCCAGCAGTTTATCATCCAGGCCTTGGGGTACAGATGGCTACACCTTC

J gene: TRBJ1-5
V gene: TRBV28
D gene: TRBD1
clone size: -
CDR3 protein: CASSLMTGKNQPQHF
CDR3 DNA: TGTGCCAGCAGTTTAATGACAGGGAAGAATCAGCCCCAGCATTTT

J gene: TRBJ2-1
V gene: TRBV14
D gene: -
clone size: -
CDR3 protein: CASSQLSLDNEQFF
CDR3 DNA: TGTGCCAGCAGCCAACTATCACTTGACAATGAGCAGTTCTTC

J gene: TRBJ2-7
V gene: TRBV2
D gene: -
clone size: -
CDR3 protein: CASSPLMNEQYF
CDR3 DNA: TGTGCCAGCAGCCCCCTTATGAACGAGCAGTACTTC

J gene: TRBJ1-4
V gene: TRBV5-1
D gene: -
clone size: -
CDR3 protein: CASSGGLINEKLFF
CDR3 DNA: TGCGCCAGCAGCGGCGGTTTGATTAATGAAAAACTGTTTTTT

J gene: TRBJ2-7
V gene: TRBV14
D gene: TRBD1
clone size: -
CDR3 protein: CASSQVGTDSADF
CDR3 DNA: TGTGCCAGCAGCCAAGTGGGGACAGACTCAGCGGACTTC

J gene: TRBJ1-1
V gene: TRBV28
D gene: -
clone size: -
CDR3 protein: CASSLYLGRNTEAFF
CDR3 DNA: TGTGCCAGCAGTTTATACTTGGGTCGGAACACTGAAGCTTTCTTT

J gene: TRBJ1-1
V gene: TRBV7-2
D gene: TRBD1
clone size: -
CDR3 protein: CASSPLTVNRGAFF
CDR3 DNA: TGTGCCAGCAGCCCCCTGACGGTTAACAGGGGAGCTTTCTTT

J gene: TRBJ2-5
V gene: TRBV11-1
D gene: -
clone size: -
CDR3 protein: CASSLQETQYF
CDR3 DNA: TGTGCCAGCAGCTTACAAGAGACCCAGTACTTC